A selection of T cell receptor beta chains follows, all from one sample in a study of blood T cell repertoires in COVID-19. Profiled with immunoSEQ multiplex PCR; TCRdb holds only in-frame clones, not every one. The sample lists approximately 300,000 clones, 85% to 90% occurring once. The sequenced sample was PBMCs or T cells enriched from blood (not recorded which). These receptors originate from a woman under 30 who had recovered from COVID-19. Both conserved end residues are part of each CDR3. Each record gives: D gene, clone size, J gene, V gene, CDR3 DNA, CDR3 protein. D genes are given only for firm matches. Size is stated for part of the rows, as once, few or many counts, or as a class when the clone is expanded.

D: -; size: -; J: TRBJ2-3; V: TRBV27; DNA: TGTGCCAGCAGTTTCAGGAACACAGATACGCAGTATTTT; CDR3: CASSFRNTDTQYF
D: -; size: -; J: TRBJ2-3; V: TRBV9; DNA: TGTGCCAGCAGCGTCTACGGGGGTACAGATACGCAGTATTTT; CDR3: CASSVYGGTDTQYF
D: TRBD1; size: -; J: TRBJ1-4; V: TRBV6-6; DNA: TGTGCCAGCAGTGACAACAGGGGGAGTGAAAAACTGTTTTTT; CDR3: CASSDNRGSEKLFF
D: -; size: -; J: TRBJ1-5; V: TRBV5-6; DNA: TGTGCCAGCAGCTTGAGGTCCAGACTCAATCAGCCCCAGCATTTT; CDR3: CASSLRSRLNQPQHF
D: TRBD1; size: few; J: TRBJ1-1; V: TRBV2; DNA: TGTGCCAGCAGGGGACAGCAGAACACTGAAGCTTTCTTT; CDR3: CASRGQQNTEAFF
D: -; size: -; J: TRBJ1-2; V: TRBV7-3; DNA: TGTGCCAGCAGCTCGAACCCAGGCCAGAACTATGGCTACACCTTC; CDR3: CASSSNPGQNYGYTF
D: -; size: -; J: TRBJ1-6; V: TRBV11-2; DNA: TGTGCCAGCACCCTCGGGCAGGGAAGTTCACCCCTCCACTTT; CDR3: CASTLGQGSSPLHF
D: TRBD1; size: -; J: TRBJ1-5; V: TRBV2; DNA: TGTGCCAGCAGTCATCCGGGACAGGGGCCCGGAGAGACCCAGCATTTT; CDR3: CASSHPGQGPGETQHF
D: -; size: -; J: TRBJ2-2; V: TRBV2; DNA: TGTGCCAGCAGTGCATTCAGAAACACCGGGGAGCTGTTTTTT; CDR3: CASSAFRNTGELFF
D: TRBD2; size: once; J: TRBJ2-3; V: TRBV5-1; DNA: TGCGCCAGCAGCTTCCTGACTAGCGGGGACACAGATACGCAGTATTTT; CDR3: CASSFLTSGDTDTQYF
D: TRBD1; size: few; J: TRBJ2-2; V: TRBV2; DNA: TGTGCCAGCAGCATCCAGGGGGCGAACACCGGGGAGCTGTTTTTT; CDR3: CASSIQGANTGELFF
D: TRBD1; size: many; J: TRBJ1-2; V: TRBV5-4; DNA: TGTGCCAGCAGCTTGGTTGGGACAGGGCCGATCTATGGCTACACCTTC; CDR3: CASSLVGTGPIYGYTF
D: -; size: -; J: TRBJ1-2; V: TRBV6-5; DNA: TGTGCCAGCATGGTCCTGGCCGATGGCTACACCTTC; CDR3: CASMVLADGYTF
D: TRBD2; size: -; J: TRBJ2-5; V: TRBV3-1/TRBV3-2; DNA: TGTGCCAGCAGCCTTTTTAGCGGGGAGTTAGGGACCCAGTACTTC; CDR3: CASSLFSGELGTQYF
D: TRBD1; size: -; J: TRBJ1-5; V: TRBV2; DNA: TGTGCCAGCAGTAGGGGACAGGAAAACCGACAGCCCCAGCATTTT; CDR3: CASSRGQENRQPQHF
D: TRBD1; size: -; J: TRBJ1-4; V: TRBV4-1; DNA: TGCGCCAGCAGCCAAGGGACCGGGACAGGGGGTGAAAAACTGTTTTTT; CDR3: CASSQGTGTGGEKLFF
D: TRBD1; size: -; J: TRBJ1-5; V: TRBV5-6; DNA: TGTGCCAGCAGCTCCCAACAGGGGCAATTTCAGCCCCAGCATTTT; CDR3: CASSSQQGQFQPQHF
D: -; size: few; J: TRBJ2-3; V: TRBV10-3; DNA: TGTGCCATCAGGCCCGGGAGCACAGATACGCAGTATTTT; CDR3: CAIRPGSTDTQYF
D: -; size: -; J: TRBJ1-1; V: TRBV28; DNA: TGTGCCAGCAGCAGTACCGCGCGGGGTTGGGACACTGAAGCTTTCTTT; CDR3: CASSSTARGWDTEAFF
D: TRBD1; size: -; J: TRBJ1-1; V: TRBV19; DNA: TGTGCCAGTAGTACCACAGGGGCATCAACTGAAGCTTTCTTT; CDR3: CASSTTGASTEAFF
D: -; size: -; J: TRBJ2-7; V: TRBV30; DNA: TGTGCCTGGAGTGAGGGTCGGGGCTACGAGCAGTACTTC; CDR3: CAWSEGRGYEQYF
D: -; size: -; J: TRBJ2-7; V: TRBV4-2; DNA: TGTGCCAGCAGCCAAGTCGACAGTTCCCAGTACGAGCAGTACTTC; CDR3: CASSQVDSSQYEQYF
D: -; size: -; J: TRBJ1-5; V: TRBV28; DNA: TGTGCCAGCAGCTCAGGGGTCGGTCAGCCCCAGCATTTT; CDR3: CASSSGVGQPQHF
D: TRBD1; size: -; J: TRBJ1-5; V: TRBV7-9; DNA: TGTGCCAGCAGCACAGGGGTTGGGGTTCACAATCAGCCCCAGCATTTT; CDR3: CASSTGVGVHNQPQHF
D: TRBD1; size: -; J: TRBJ1-2; V: TRBV19; DNA: TGTGCCAGTAGTCAAGACAGGGGAGCTAACTATGGCTACACCTTC; CDR3: CASSQDRGANYGYTF
D: -; size: -; J: TRBJ2-3; V: TRBV30; DNA: TGTGCCTGGAGCTTCTCAGGGCTATGGGATACGCAGTATTTT; CDR3: CAWSFSGLWDTQYF
D: -; size: -; J: TRBJ1-6; V: TRBV2; DNA: TGTGCCAGCAGTGATCCCGGGGGGCCCACTTCACCCCTCCACTTT; CDR3: CASSDPGGPTSPLHF
D: TRBD1; size: -; J: TRBJ2-5; V: TRBV5-1; DNA: TGCGCCAGCAGCTCCGGACAGGCTGGGGAGACCCAGTACTTC; CDR3: CASSSGQAGETQYF